Listed here are 28 T cell receptor beta chains from one sample, sequenced in a study of blood T cell repertoires in COVID-19. TCRdb's table, derived via immunoSEQ multiplex PCR, lists solely in-frame clones and lacks some. The table has under 300,000 clones, 70% to 90% seen once. The sample comprised PBMCs or T cells enriched from blood (not recorded which). Source of these receptors: a woman aged 50 to 65 who had recovered from COVID-19.

The rearrangement joins TRBV16 to TRBJ2-5; D might be TRBD1 (6 bases). The V end lost 0 bases, the J end lost 4 bases, and 15 bases lay between the germline ends. Looked up from germline, CDR1 is KGHSY and CDR2 is FQNENV. This CDR3 spans 16 amino acids. The DNA of the CDR3 is TGTGCCAGCAGCCAATCAGCCAGGGGAATAGGAGAGACCCAGTACTTC. This sequence encodes CASSQSARGIGETQYF.

V is TRBV6-6 and J is TRBJ1-2; weak D call: TRBD1 (5 bases). In germline, CDR1 is MNHNY, CDR2 SVGAGI (reference sequence). V was pared by 2 bases and J by 5 bases, with 9 bases between. This CDR3 is 13 amino acids long. The CDR3 reads CASSYGGEYGYTF. Written as DNA, the CDR3 is TGTGCCAGCAGTTACGGGGGGGAGTATGGCTACACCTTC.

The chain has TRBV27 and TRBJ1-2; 10 bases match TRBD1. Germline values: CDR1 MNHEY, CDR2 SMNVEV (reference sequence). This CDR3 has 15 residues. J gave up 4 bases and V 4 bases, and 6 bases lay outside the gene matches. Written as DNA, the CDR3 is TGTGCCAGCAGTTCGAGACAGGGGGCGGCCTATGGCTACACCTTC. This gives the protein CASSSRQGAAYGYTF.

This chain joins TRBV5-1 and TRBJ1-6; 9 bases align to TRBD1. This CDR3 spans 14 amino acids. The J segment lost 7 bases and the V segment lost 4 bases, leaving 3 bases of the junction unmatched. Germline V gene lookup returns CDR1 SGHRS and CDR2 YFSETQ. The DNA for the CDR3 is TGCGCCAGCAGCGATGGGACAGGGAATTCACCCCTCCACTTT. This gives the protein CASSDGTGNSPLHF.

The chain carries TRBV29-1 and TRBJ1-5; 9 positions agree with TRBD1. This CDR3 is 13 amino acids long. Trimming at V came to 7 bases and at J to 6 bases, leaving 7 bases not matched to a gene. The V gene's germline CDR1 is SQVTM and CDR2 ANQGSEA. CDR3 protein: CSARQGEGQPQHF. In DNA form, the CDR3 reads TGCAGCGCGAGACAGGGGGAGGGTCAGCCCCAGCATTTT.

The V call is TRBV9, the J call TRBJ2-7; D is possibly TRBD2 (6 bases). The CDR3 contains 15 residues. V lost 2 bases and J 5 bases, leaving 17 bases between the germline ends. The germline gives CDR1 SGDLS, CDR2 YYNGEE. The CDR3 DNA reads as TGTGCCAGCAGCGTGCACCCCCTAGCGATCGACGAGCAGTACTTC. The encoded protein is CASSVHPLAIDEQYF. Based on the CDR3 plus reference TRBV9 and TRBJ2-7, the full variable domain is DSGVTQTPKHLITATGQRVTLRCSPRSGDLSVYWYQQSLDQGLQFLIQYYNGEERAKGNILERFSAQQFPDLHSELNLSSLELGDSALYFCASSVHPLAIDEQYFGPGTRLTVT.

This clone was seen only a few times. The rearrangement joins TRBV3-1 (or the pseudogene TRBV3-2) to TRBJ2-7; the match to TRBD2 covers 8 bases. The trim removed 5 bases at V and 4 bases at J, leaving 7 bases unmatched. This CDR3 spans 14 amino acids. Germline V CDR1 and CDR2: LGHDT, YNNKEL (reference sequence). This CDR3 is CASSYSGSRYEQYF. The CDR3 DNA is TGTGCCAGCAGCTACAGCGGGAGCCGGTACGAGCAGTACTTC.

This clone was observed once. This chain connects TRBV7-2 to TRBJ2-1, with 7 bases identical to TRBD2. CDR3 size: 15 residues. V shed 7 bases, J shed 0 bases, and the junction held 6 bases outside the gene matches. CDR1 and CDR2 from the germline V gene are SGHTA and FQGNSA. CDR3 DNA sequence: TGTGCCAGCATCCCAGGCGGGAGCTCCTACAATGAGCAGTTCTTC. Its translation is CASIPGGSSYNEQFF.

This chain connects TRBV19 to TRBJ1-3; 9 bases are shared with TRBD1. This CDR3 comprises 17 residues. Germline V lookup: CDR1 LNHDA, CDR2 SQIVND (reference sequence). The V segment lost 5 bases and the J segment 0 bases; nucleotides outside the gene matches: 8. CDR3 sequence reads: CASSPRTGAISGNTIYF. The CDR3 region has the DNA TGTGCCAGTAGTCCACGGACAGGGGCCATCTCTGGAAACACCATATATTTT.

The J gene is TRBJ1-4, the V gene TRBV4-1; TRBD1 agrees at 7 bases. Per the germline V gene, CDR1 is MGHRA and CDR2 is YSYEKL. Trimming removed 0 bases from V and 2 bases from J; junction bases left unmatched: 6. This CDR3 has 17 residues. The CDR3 coding sequence is TGCGCCAGCAGCCAAGAGTGGAGGGGGCGTACTAATGAAAAACTGTTTTTT. As protein: CASSQEWRGRTNEKLFF.

The rearrangement uses TRBV28 and TRBJ1-2, with D perhaps matching TRBD1 (5 bases). V lost 4 bases, J lost 8 bases, and 17 bases lay in between. The CDR3 totals 14 residues. Germline assignment: CDR1 MDHEN and CDR2 SYDVKM. The CDR3: CASSSAQVSLGYTF. Written as DNA, the CDR3 is TGTGCCAGCAGTTCTGCACAGGTTTCCCTCGGCTACACCTTC.

The genes are TRBV7-8 and TRBJ2-5; 7 bases match TRBD2. Trimming cost V 2 bases and J 5 bases; bases outside gene matches: 8. Germline CDR1 and CDR2: SGHVS and FQNEAQ. The CDR3 runs 15 residues. Here the CDR3 DNA reads TGTGCCAGCAGCTTAACGCGGGAGCCGTCTGAGACCCAGTACTTC. Translating gives CASSLTREPSETQYF.

This chain's CDR3 is CASSLDPVSAKNIQYF. In DNA, the CDR3 is TGTGCCAGCAGCTTAGATCCGGTATCAGCCAAAAACATTCAGTACTTC. V usage is TRBV11-2 and J usage is TRBJ2-4, with D uncertain. V lost 0 bases and J lost 0, with 9 bases in between. This CDR3 spans 16 amino acids. Looked up from germline, CDR1 is SGHAT and CDR2 is FQNNGV.

The rearrangement joins TRBV28 to TRBJ2-1; weak D call: TRBD1 (6 bases). The CDR3 length is 10 residues. Germline V lookup: CDR1 MDHEN, CDR2 SYDVKM. The V and J ends lost 8 bases and 10 bases respectively, with 9 bases between them. This CDR3 is CASGRGEQFF. The CDR3 DNA follows: TGTGCCAGCGGCAGGGGCGAGCAGTTCTTC.

This chain uses TRBV11-3 with TRBJ2-1, with 7 bases matching TRBD2. With V trimmed by 1 base and J by 0 bases, 0 bases remained unmatched. The CDR3 runs 15 residues. Germline-derived CDR1 and CDR2 are SGHNT and YENEEA. CDR3: CASSLGGSSYNEQFF. DNA for the CDR3: TGTGCCAGCAGCTTAGGCGGGAGCTCCTACAATGAGCAGTTCTTC.

The chain combines TRBV5-1 with TRBJ2-7, with unresolved D. This CDR3 contains 15 residues. With 0 bases removed from V and 4 bases from J, the gap between germline ends came to 14 bases. Germline CDR1 and CDR2: SGHRS and YFSETQ. The CDR3, as DNA: TGCGCCAGCAGCTTGGAAGGCGGAGCAAATTACGAGCAGTACTTC. This codes for CASSLEGGANYEQYF.

This sequence joins TRBV10-3 and TRBJ1-1; TRBD1 agrees at 12 bases. This CDR3 has 16 residues. CDR1 is ENHRY and CDR2 is SYGVKD in the germline V gene. Trimming removed 11 bases from V and 4 bases from J; junction bases left unmatched: 14. CDR3 DNA sequence: TGTGCCCCCCCTCGGGGGACAGGGGGCTTGGTCACTGAAGCTTTCTTT. Translated: CAPPRGTGGLVTEAFF.

A single count supports this clone. V is TRBV15 and J is TRBJ2-7, with 9 bases lining up with TRBD2. The CDR3 extends over 15 amino acids. Trimming took 0 bases from V and 4 from J; bases not matched to a gene: 4. CDR1 is LNHNV, CDR2 YYDKDF, per germline (reference sequence). The chain's CDR3 is CATSRDRAGGYEQYF. The CDR3 bases are TGTGCCACCAGCAGAGATAGAGCGGGAGGTTACGAGCAGTACTTC.

In its sample, this clone was seen once. The V call is TRBV7-9, the J call TRBJ1-1; no reliable D call. The ends were cut back, 5 bases at V and 3 bases at J, with 10 bases in the middle. There are 13 residues in the CDR3. Germline V gene sequence: CDR1 SEHNR, CDR2 FQNEAQ (reference sequence). The CDR3 here is CASSLAGDTEAFF. The CDR3 bases are TGTGCCAGCAGCCTGGCCGGGGACACTGAAGCTTTCTTT.

In its sample, this clone was seen once. V usage is TRBV6-5 and J usage is TRBJ1-5, with D possibly matching TRBD1 (5 bases). With 8 bases removed from V and 4 bases from J, the gap between germline ends came to 12 bases. The germline CDR1 and CDR2 sequences are MNHEY and SVGAGI. CDR3 length equals 13 residues. The CDR3 DNA follows: TGTGCCAGCCTGAGGGAGGGGAATCAGCCCCAGCATTTT. Protein: CASLREGNQPQHF.

This chain connects TRBV28 to TRBJ1-2, with D hard to call. From germline, CDR1 is MDHEN and CDR2 SYDVKM. The CDR3 is made up of 14 amino acids. Trimming took 4 bases from V and 2 from J, leaving 11 bases between them. CDR3 bases: TGTGCCAGCAGTTCCACGGGTCTAAACTATGGCTACACCTTC. Translated, it gives CASSSTGLNYGYTF.

The chain carries TRBV7-2 and TRBJ2-3; TRBD2 matches 8 bases. With 4 bases clipped from V and 9 bases from J, the junction kept 6 bases outside the gene matches. The CDR3 runs to 13 residues. Germline-derived CDR1 and CDR2 are SGHTA and FQGNSA. CDR3 in amino acids: CASSSRLASTQYF. CDR3 coding DNA: TGTGCCAGCAGCTCGAGACTAGCGTCGACGCAGTATTTT.

DNA for the CDR3: TGTGCCAGCAGCACTGGGGGGTTCCAAGAGACCCAGTACTTC. Protein product: CASSTGGFQETQYF. The rearrangement joins TRBV28 to TRBJ2-5, with a possible D match to TRBD2 (6 bases). The CDR3 sequence is 14 residues long. V gave up 6 bases and J gave up 1 base, with 12 bases separating them. Germline CDR1 and CDR2: MDHEN and SYDVKM.

This chain joins TRBV29-1 and TRBJ1-2, with D possibly matching TRBD1 (5 bases). This CDR3 comprises 11 residues. Germline V lookup: CDR1 SQVTM, CDR2 ANQGSEA. The V end was cut by 4 bases, the J end by 7 bases, with 10 bases between. The CDR3 protein is CSVGGTAGYTF. As DNA, the CDR3 is TGCAGCGTTGGAGGGACTGCTGGCTACACCTTC.

This chain connects TRBV19 to TRBJ1-5; 7 nucleotides match TRBD1. CDR1 and CDR2 (germline): LNHDA, SQIVND (reference sequence). CDR3 length equals 14 residues. With 6 bases clipped from V and 4 bases from J, the junction kept 6 bases outside the gene matches. This CDR3 is CASRSGQTNQPQHF. As DNA, the CDR3 is TGTGCCAGTAGGTCGGGACAGACTAATCAGCCCCAGCATTTT.

This clone was counted a few times. The gene calls are TRBV18 and TRBJ1-5; D remains ambiguous. The germline gives CDR1 KGHSH, CDR2 LQKENI. This CDR3 is built from 14 residues. V lost 4 bases and J lost 1, with 8 bases in between. The CDR3 DNA sequence: TGTGCCAGCTCACTATTGGGCAGCAATCAGCCCCAGCATTTT. This encodes CASSLLGSNQPQHF.

The chain combines TRBV25-1 with TRBJ1-6; D remains unclear. V dropped 8 bases and J dropped 1 base, with 9 bases sitting between them. This CDR3 has 14 amino acids. Germline V lookup: CDR1 MGHDK, CDR2 SYGVNS. The CDR3 loop reads CASVGGSYNSPLHF. The CDR3 DNA sequence: TGTGCCAGCGTAGGCGGATCCTATAATTCACCCCTCCACTTT. The full variable domain, rest sourced from reference TRBV25-1 and TRBJ1-6, is EADIYQTPRYLVIGTGKKITLECSQTMGHDKMYWYQQDPGMELHLIHYSYGVNSTEKGDLSSESTVSRIRTEHFPLTLESARPSHTSQYLCASVGGSYNSPLHFGNGTRLTVT.

V gene TRBV28 combines with J gene TRBJ2-7; 9 nucleotides match TRBD2. The V gene's germline CDR1 is MDHEN and CDR2 SYDVKM. The trim removed 6 bases at V and 4 bases at J, leaving 10 bases unmatched. The CDR3 runs to 15 residues. CDR3 sequence reads: CASSWGSSGIYEQYF. The CDR3 DNA sequence: TGTGCCAGCAGCTGGGGGTCTAGCGGGATTTACGAGCAGTACTTC.